The entry that follows covers one T cell receptor (beta chain) sequence. The V end lost 4 bases, the J end lost 7 bases, and 21 bases lay between the germline ends. Germline CDR1 is SGDLS and CDR2 is YYNGEE. The CDR3 loop spans 16 amino acids. The data derive from a study of CD8+ T cells in alopecia areata. Sequencing templates came from extracted RNA that was reverse transcribed into cDNA. Repertoires were generated with immunoSEQ multiplex PCR, while TCRdb's copy carries only in-frame clones and drops some. Of 95,000 to 120,000 clones in the sample, 45% to 60% were seen once. V gene TRBV9 combines with J gene TRBJ2-1, with D tentatively TRBD2 (6 bases). The sequence was obtained from a human donor with alopecia areata. The source material was NKG2D-low CD8+ T cells sorted from blood. In DNA form, the CDR3 reads TGTGCCAGCAGCACCCCTAGGACTACTGTGAGAAATGAGCAGTTCTTC. As protein: CASSTPRTTVRNEQFF. Drawing the rest from reference TRBV9 and TRBJ2-1, the complete variable domain is DSGVTQTPKHLITATGQRVTLRCSPRSGDLSVYWYQQSLDQGLQFLIQYYNGEERAKGNILERFSAQQFPDLHSELNLSSLELGDSALYFCASSTPRTTVRNEQFFGPGTRLTVL.